Listed below are T cell receptor beta chains from one sample, sequenced in a study of regulatory T cells in long-lasting Graves disease. A single record per CDR3 protein comes from TCRdb applying MiXCR to the multiplex PCR reads. The sample lists roughly 220,000 distinct CDR3 sequences, around 18% occurring once. Source: peripheral blood mononuclear cells (PBMCs), taken at new diagnosis, from a patient treated with antithyroid drugs. The receptors originated from a female donor with Graves disease. CDR3s include the opening cysteine and the closing phenylalanine or tryptophan. The D gene is left open where the match is weak. Expanded clones are given a class, and other clones once, few, many or no size at all.

V gene,clone size,D gene,J gene,CDR3 DNA,CDR3 protein
TRBV2,NA,NA,TRBJ2-7,TGTGCCAGCAGTGAAGGTTGGCGGACCAACTCCTACGAGCAGTACTTC,CASSEGWRTNSYEQYF
TRBV18,many,NA,TRBJ1-6,TGTGCCAGCTCACCAAACCGGGCCTCAAATTCACCCCTCCACTTT,CASSPNRASNSPLHF
TRBV13,many,NA,TRBJ2-1,TGTGCCAGCAGCCAAGGCCGCGGCGTGGCGCAGTTCTTC,CASSQGRGVAQFF
TRBV3-1,many,NA,TRBJ2-2,TGTGCCAGCAGCCAAGATCTGGAGGTCGGGGAGCTGTTTTTT,CASSQDLEVGELFF
TRBV6-9,many,NA,TRBJ1-1,TGTGCCAGCAGTTACGGGGGCGGGGGCACTGAAGCTTTCTTT,CASSYGGGGTEAFF
TRBV20-1,many,NA,TRBJ2-5,TGCAGTGCTAGGACAGTGGGGGAGACCCAGTACTTC,CSARTVGETQYF
TRBV20-1,many,NA,TRBJ1-5,TGCAGTGCTAGAGGGGGTACAGGGAATCAGCCCCAGCATTTT,CSARGGTGNQPQHF
TRBV3-1,many,NA,TRBJ2-5,TGTGCCAGCAGCCAAGACCGGTTACAAGAGACCCAGTACTTC,CASSQDRLQETQYF
TRBV9,NA,TRBD1,TRBJ1-1,TGTGCCAGCAGCACCTGGACAGGCGACGAAGCTGAAGCTTTCTTT,CASSTWTGDEAEAFF
TRBV2,many,NA,TRBJ1-2,TGTGCCAGCAGTGAAGATAAGTGGGGTTGGGGGTATGGCTACACCTTC,CASSEDKWGWGYGYTF
TRBV6-2/TRBV6-3,many,TRBD2,TRBJ2-5,TGTGCCAGCAGTTTGGGGGAGGGAGAGACCCAGTACTTC,CASSLGEGETQYF
TRBV20-1,many,TRBD1,TRBJ1-1,TGCAGTGCTAGAGATATACAGGGGACGAACACTGAAGCTTTCTTT,CSARDIQGTNTEAFF
TRBV6-1,many,NA,TRBJ2-5,TGTGCCAGCAGGGGGCTGGAGACCCAGTACTTC,CASRGLETQYF
TRBV11-2,NA,NA,TRBJ1-1,TGTGCCAGCACCCCCGGCCGGGGGAACACTGAAGCTTTCTTT,CASTPGRGNTEAFF
TRBV6-5,many,TRBD2,TRBJ2-5,TGTGCCAGCAGTTACAGCGGGCGGGTACTAGCGGAGACCCAGTACTTC,CASSYSGRVLAETQYF
TRBV27,many,TRBD2,TRBJ2-7,TGTGCCAGCAGTCCCCGGGGGGGATCTGGGGACGAGCAGTACTTC,CASSPRGGSGDEQYF
TRBV11-3,many,TRBD2,TRBJ2-1,TGTGCCAGCAACCTAGGGGCTAGCGGCCACAATGAGCAGTTCTTC,CASNLGASGHNEQFF
TRBV11-2,many,TRBD1,TRBJ1-1,TGTGCCAGCAGCCCTCGGACAGGGGGGAATGTTGAAGCTTTCTTT,CASSPRTGGNVEAFF
TRBV7-8,many,NA,TRBJ2-7,TGTGCCAGTACCATCAGGGGCCGGAGCGAGCAGTACTTC,CASTIRGRSEQYF